This passage covers 10 T cell receptor beta chains from one sample sequenced in a study of T-cell reconstitution after alpha-beta-depleted transplantation in children. The TCRbeta library incorporated unique molecular identifiers. TCRdb re-derived calls from the PCR reads in MiXCR, one entry per CDR3 protein. The sample includes roughly 250,000 distinct CDR3 sequences, less than 9% seen only once; the top ten take 6.3%. Sequenced here: PBMCs, mostly from graft donor cells, sampled 180 days after TCRalphabeta/CD19-depleted stem cell transplant. The receptors derive from a male patient aged 10-17 years who had a stem cell transplant for acute lymphoblastic leukemia, so the T cells may come from the graft donor.

This clonotype has a handful of counts. The chain carries TRBV12-3 or TRBV12-4 and TRBJ2-1; D may be TRBD1 or TRBD2 (5 bases each). V lost 4 bases and J 5 bases, leaving 6 bases between the germline ends. This CDR3 has 12 amino acids. CDR3 bases: TGTGCCAGCAGTTGGGGGAACAATGAGCAGTTCTTC. It specifies CASSWGNNEQFF.

The chain combines TRBV6-1 with TRBJ2-7; 7 bases map to TRBD1. The germline CDR1 and CDR2 sequences are MNHNS and SASEGT. V gave up 5 bases and J gave up 2 bases; unmatched junction bases: 6. CDR3 length: 14 residues. CDR3 sequence (DNA): TGTGCCAGCAGTCCTCCGGGACAGACCTACGAGCAGTACTTC. It is translated as CASSPPGQTYEQYF.

Many counts were recorded for this clonotype. The CDR3 sequence is CASSLDRGHGNQPQHF. The CDR3 DNA is TGTGCCAGCAGCTTAGATCGGGGACACGGGAATCAGCCCCAGCATTTT. The chain couples TRBV11-2 to TRBJ1-5, with D maybe TRBD1 (6 bases). V shed 0 bases and J shed 4 bases, with 13 bases lying between them. This CDR3 has 16 residues. The V gene's germline CDR1 is SGHAT and CDR2 FQNNGV.

At least ten counts were recorded for this clonotype. The chain uses TRBV15 and TRBJ2-4; 9 bases map to TRBD1. This CDR3 has 19 amino acids. In germline, CDR1 is LNHNV, CDR2 YYDKDF (reference sequence). Trimming removed 0 bases from V and 1 base from J; junction bases left unmatched: 10. The CDR3 loop is CATSRDSLGQGRAKNIQYF. The CDR3 region has the DNA TGTGCCACCAGCAGAGATTCCCTGGGACAGGGAAGGGCCAAAAACATTCAGTACTTC.

This clonotype was counted at least ten times. DNA for the CDR3: TGTGCCAGCAGGTGGGGGACAGGGCCTGCTGAGACCCAGTACTTC. This gives the protein CASRWGTGPAETQYF. J is TRBJ2-5 and V is TRBV7-9; 9 bases map to TRBD1. This CDR3 comprises 15 residues. Germline V gene data show CDR1 as SEHNR and CDR2 as FQNEAQ (reference sequence). With 6 bases clipped from V and 5 bases from J, the junction kept 10 bases outside the gene matches. Using reference TRBV7-9 and TRBJ2-5 for the parts outside the CDR3, the full variable domain is DTGVSQNPRHKITKRGQNVTFRCDPISEHNRLYWYRQTLGQGPEFLTYFQNEAQLEKSRLLSDRFSAERPKGSFSTLEIQRTEQGDSAMYLCASRWGTGPAETQYFGPGTRLLVL.

This clonotype was seen repeatedly, ten times or more. This chain uses TRBV4-2 with TRBJ2-7; D may be TRBD1 (6 bases). V lost 4 bases to trimming and J lost 0 bases, with 19 bases between them. CDR3 length: 17 residues. Germline lookup yields CDR1 LGHNA and CDR2 YNFKEQ. CDR3 nucleotides: TGTGCCAGCAGCCGTTCCTACGGACAGCGATACTCCTACGAGCAGTACTTC. This encodes CASSRSYGQRYSYEQYF.

This clonotype was recorded many times. The V gene is TRBV12-3 or TRBV12-4, the J gene TRBJ2-1; 8 nucleotides agree with TRBD2. V trimming: 10 bases; J trimming: 4 bases; junction bases outside the gene matches: 15. The CDR3 runs 16 residues. The CDR3 DNA follows: TGTGCCACAGTCCCTCTTATAGCGGGAATATACAATGAGCAGTTCTTC. Translated: CATVPLIAGIYNEQFF.

This clonotype has at least ten counts. The CDR3 nucleotides read TGCGCCAGCAGCCCGGTTCACTCTGGAAACACCATATATTTT. Translated: CASSPVHSGNTIYF. The V call is TRBV5-1, the J call TRBJ1-3; D is uncertain. Germline assignment: CDR1 SGHRS and CDR2 YFSETQ. The CDR3 covers 14 residues. Trimming left V 4 bases short and J 0 bases short, with 8 bases between.

Details on this clonotype: A much more abundant neighbour one base away suggests this may be a read error. The J gene is TRBJ2-4, the V gene TRBV6-4; 7 bases are shared with TRBD1. Germline CDR1 is MRHNA and CDR2 is SNTAGT. There are 19 residues in the CDR3. The CDR3 spells CTSSLSQGPARLAKNIQYF. The CDR3, as DNA: TGTACCAGCAGTTTGTCACAGGGGCCCGCTCGGCTAGCCAAAAACATTCAGTACTTC.

This clonotype was detected ten times or more. The CDR3 bases are TGCGCCAGCAGCTTGGGCATCACCTATAATTCACCCCTCCACTTT. Residues: CASSLGITYNSPLHF. The V call is TRBV5-1, the J call TRBJ1-6; D unclear. CDR3 length: 15 amino acids. V dropped 0 bases and J dropped 2 bases, with 6 bases sitting between them. Germline CDR1 is SGHRS and CDR2 is YFSETQ.